These T cell receptor beta chains were read from a single sample in a study of T cell clonotyping in hematopoietic cell transplantation. Method: immunoSEQ multiplex PCR; TCRdb's copy keeps in-frame clones and lacks some. Of 15,000 to 20,000 clones listed, approximately 85% are singletons. Sequencing was performed on peripheral blood mononuclear cells, taken before stem cell transplant. These receptors were taken from a man between 50 and 59 years old with acute myeloid leukemia. Some clones in this sample may be carry-over from other donors' samples. The conserved cysteine and the conserved F or W are not part of the CDR3 here. Clone size is stated in some rows and not others, as once, few, many or a class when expanded.

j_call	clone_size	v_call	cdr3_aa
TRBJ1-6	.	TRBV4-3	ASSQDLRSRQWYYNSPLH
TRBJ1-1	.	TRBV10-3	AISESPPGYGGDTEAF
TRBJ1-2	once	TRBV30	AWSSGVPGYT
TRBJ1-1	once	TRBV2	ASRGSWDTEAF
TRBJ1-1	.	TRBV7-9	ASSPQALMVETEAF
TRBJ2-1	.	TRBV5-1	ASSLELPGEQF
TRBJ1-2	few	TRBV5-6	ASSGAPLEGYT
TRBJ1-2	.	TRBV11-2	ASSLVTTNYGYT
TRBJ2-6	.	TRBV5-1	ASSGIGGANVLT
TRBJ1-6	few	TRBV7-2	ASSLGSFPGTLH
TRBJ1-4	.	TRBV27	ASSLFGRIGEKLF
TRBJ2-7	.	TRBV27	ASSLRGTGGNHEQY
TRBJ2-2	.	TRBV7-8	ASSGGGTGEELF
TRBJ2-1	.	TRBV6-6	ASAPGIFGTYNEQF
TRBJ1-2	.	TRBV5-1	ASSTGQGGVLGYT
TRBJ2-7	.	TRBV4-3	ASSPGQGNSYEQY